This T cell receptor beta chain was identified in a study of blood T cells in healthy people across ages. Study observations and caveats: It was held that the diversity estimates obtained from one million T cells were underestimates.

This clonotype was counted only a few times. The antigen is undetermined. The CDR3 spans 15 residues. Trimming cost V 5 bases and J 7 bases; bases outside gene matches: 9. The authors ran a second PCR of 7 to 11 cycles using a sample-barcoded 5' primer and a J-beta primer mix. MiXCR was run by TCRdb on the 5' RACE reads, yielding one entry per CDR3 protein. The sample holds some 760,000 distinct CDR3 sequences; 25% are singletons and the top ten take roughly 9%. Per-sample PBMC isolation yielded at least 6.5 million cells. These same records also appear under a second study, on T cells of mothers and their children. Per that study: Thymic selection molds TCR recombination products alike in related and unrelated pairs.

This rearrangement joins TRBV12-3 or TRBV12-4 to TRBJ2-1; 9 positions agree with TRBD2. Sequencing used blood. The TCR originated in a boy younger than 18 in good health. CDR3 in amino acids: CASSHRSGGVNEQFF. The CDR3 DNA is TGTGCCAGCAGTCACCGTAGCGGGGGAGTGAATGAGCAGTTCTTC.